The 25 T cell receptor beta chains presented below share a single source sample, sequenced in a study of T cell repertoires in cytomegalovirus infection. Antigens for these TCRs are unknown. TCRdb independently ran MiXCR on the reads; one entry per CDR3 protein. The sample lists approximately 150,000 distinct CDR3 sequences; about 22% were seen once. The source material was CD8+ T cells from cultured PBMCs, sampled from culture after CMV antigen stimulation. The receptors derive from a human donor in good health (CMV status not recorded). Some clones in this sample may be carry-over from other donors' samples.

The V call is TRBV7-8, the J call TRBJ2-1; 7 bases are shared with TRBD1. Germline V gene lookup returns CDR1 SGHVS and CDR2 FQNEAQ. The CDR3 loop spans 15 amino acids. V was clipped by 4 bases and J by 8 bases; unmatched bases: 11. CDR3: CASSSEGQTMDEQFF. The DNA of the CDR3 is TGTGCCAGCAGCTCCGAGGGACAGACGATGGATGAGCAGTTCTTC.

The V call is TRBV14, the J call TRBJ1-1, with D uncertain. V was trimmed by 1 base and J by 1 base, leaving 7 bases between them. This CDR3 is 14 amino acids long. CDR1 is SGHDN and CDR2 is FVKESK in the germline V gene. The CDR3 DNA sequence: TGTGCCAGCAGCCAAGTGAGGACGAACACTGAAGCTTTCTTT. Its protein is CASSQVRTNTEAFF.

The rearrangement links TRBV4-1 to TRBJ2-1; TRBD1 matches at 9 bases. Germline assignment: CDR1 MGHRA and CDR2 YSYEKL. Trimming at V came to 1 base and at J to 8 bases, leaving 9 bases not matched to a gene. This CDR3 comprises 16 residues. Here the CDR3 reads CASSQGGDRVSYEQFF. The CDR3 bases are TGCGCCAGCAGCCAAGGAGGGGACAGGGTCTCTTATGAGCAGTTCTTC.

The sample holds a few counts of this clonotype. The chain's CDR3 is CASSLAPTESNEQFF. The CDR3 DNA follows: TGTGCCAGCAGCTTAGCCCCGACAGAGTCCAATGAGCAGTTCTTC. This chain joins TRBV7-2 and TRBJ2-1, with D possibly matching TRBD1 (5 bases). V lost 0 bases, J lost 6 bases, and 12 bases lay in between. This CDR3 comprises 15 residues. Germline-derived CDR1 and CDR2 are SGHTA and FQGNSA.

This clonotype was seen more than once but under ten times. The chain couples TRBV6-5 to TRBJ2-2, with a possible D match to TRBD2 (6 bases). The CDR3 totals 15 residues. Germline loops: CDR1 MNHEY, CDR2 SVGAGI. The V end lost 3 bases, the J end lost 5 bases, and 13 bases lay between the germline ends. The CDR3, as DNA: TGTGCCAGCAGTTATTTTCGGGGGTATACCGGGGAGCTGTTTTTT. It specifies CASSYFRGYTGELFF.

This sequence joins TRBV15 and TRBJ1-2, with D perhaps TRBD1 (6 bases). The CDR3 sequence is 14 residues long. Deletions cut 7 bases from V and 0 bases from J, with 12 bases between. Germline CDR1 reads LNHNV; CDR2 reads YYDKDF (reference sequence). CDR3 sequence: CATTPDRSNYGYTF. In DNA form, the CDR3 reads TGTGCCACCACCCCGGACAGATCTAACTATGGCTACACCTTC.

This clonotype was found a few times. The rearrangement joins TRBV12-3 or TRBV12-4 to TRBJ2-1; the match to TRBD2 covers 13 bases. The CDR3 is 18 amino acids. Losses at the gene ends were 11 bases for V and 0 bases for J; bases not matched to a gene: 13. Here the CDR3 reads CASGLAGANPTSYNEQFF. The CDR3 nucleotides read TGTGCCTCTGGACTAGCGGGGGCCAACCCCACCTCCTACAATGAGCAGTTCTTC.

V is TRBV29-1 and J is TRBJ2-1, with D uncertain. The V end lost 0 bases, the J end lost 2 bases, and 17 bases lay between the germline ends. The CDR3 length is 17 residues. CDR1 and CDR2 from the germline V gene are SQVTM and ANQGSEA. The CDR3, as DNA: TGCAGCGTTGAAGAAGCGTGGACCACTCAGCCCTACAATGAGCAGTTCTTC. It translates to CSVEEAWTTQPYNEQFF.

This clonotype has more than one count but fewer than ten. This chain joins TRBV7-6 and TRBJ2-1; D remains ambiguous. CDR1 and CDR2 (germline): SGHVS, FNYEAQ. The CDR3 length is 15 residues. Trimming took off 1 base at V and 4 bases at J, with 11 bases between the two ends. The CDR3 spells CASSLGSPGYNEQFF. CDR3 DNA: TGTGCCAGCAGCTTAGGTTCCCCAGGTTACAATGAGCAGTTCTTC. The full variable domain, with the rest looked up from reference TRBV7-6 and TRBJ2-1, is GAGVSQSPRYKVTKRGQDVALRCDPISGHVSLYWYRQALGQGPEFLTYFNYEAQQDKSGLPNDRFSAERPEGSISTLTIQRTEQRDSAMYRCASSLGSPGYNEQFFGPGTRLTVL.

The chain couples TRBV29-1 to TRBJ1-2; TRBD1 aligns across 8 bases. V lost 4 bases, J lost 3 bases, and 1 base stayed unmatched. CDR1 SQVTM and CDR2 ANQGSEA come from the germline V gene. The CDR3 contains 12 residues. The CDR3 here is CSVGQGYYGYTF. In DNA form, the CDR3 reads TGCAGCGTTGGACAGGGGTACTATGGCTACACCTTC.

This clonotype has only one observation. The chain links TRBV15 to TRBJ1-2, with a possible D match to TRBD1 (5 bases). CDR3 length: 15 amino acids. Germline V gene data show CDR1 as LNHNV and CDR2 as YYDKDF (reference sequence). Trimming took off 5 bases at V and 3 bases at J, with 16 bases between the two ends. This chain's CDR3 is CATSRVDSRHYGYTF. CDR3 bases: TGTGCCACCAGCCGAGTTGACAGCCGGCACTATGGCTACACCTTC. Based on the CDR3 plus reference TRBV15 and TRBJ1-2, the full variable domain is DAMVIQNPRYQVTQFGKPVTLSCSQTLNHNVMYWYQQKSSQAPKLLFHYYDKDFNNEADTPDNFQSRRPNTSFCFLDIRSPGLGDTAMYLCATSRVDSRHYGYTFGSGTRLTVV.

The chain combines TRBV7-9 with TRBJ2-1; TRBD2 might be the D (7 bases). Germline-derived CDR1 and CDR2 are SEHNR and FQNEAQ (reference sequence). There are 16 residues in the CDR3. Trimming stripped 2 bases from V and 4 bases from J, with 15 bases between. CDR3 in amino acids: CASSLWLAGAYNEQFF. CDR3 bases: TGTGCCAGCAGCTTATGGCTGGCGGGGGCTTACAATGAGCAGTTCTTC.

CDR3 nucleotides: TGTGCCTGGGGCGAAGGCTACGAGCAGTACTTC. Translating it yields CAWGEGYEQYF. The chain joins TRBV30 to TRBJ2-7; D is undetermined. V lost 5 bases and J 3 bases, leaving 8 bases between the germline ends. CDR1 is GTSNPN, CDR2 SVGIG, per germline (reference sequence). The CDR3 length is 11 residues.

The sample holds many counts of this clonotype. The chain combines TRBV4-1 with TRBJ2-5; TRBD2 agrees at 10 bases. The CDR3 has 15 amino acids. Germline V gene lookup returns CDR1 MGHRA and CDR2 YSYEKL. J lost 1 base, V lost 2 bases, and 1 base had no gene match. The CDR3 nucleotides are TGCGCCAGCAGCCAAACTAGCGGGACCCAAGAGACCCAGTACTTC. Translating gives CASSQTSGTQETQYF.

The V gene is TRBV7-6, the J gene TRBJ2-1; 9 bases map to TRBD2. The CDR3 extends over 12 amino acids. The V segment lost 5 bases and the J segment 10 bases; nucleotides outside the gene matches: 3. Germline assignment: CDR1 SGHVS and CDR2 FNYEAQ. CDR3 sequence reads: CASSISGGEQFF. The CDR3 DNA reads TGTGCCAGCAGCATTAGCGGGGGAGAGCAGTTCTTC.

This clonotype has at least ten counts. DNA for the CDR3: TGTGCCAGCAGCTTAGGGGGGGGTTACAATGAGCAGTTCTTC. Its translation: CASSLGGGYNEQFF. The rearrangement joins TRBV7-3 to TRBJ2-1, with 7 nucleotides matching TRBD2. Germline trimming cut 2 bases from V and 4 bases from J; bases unmatched to any gene: 2. The CDR3 consists of 14 residues. Germline values: CDR1 SGHTA, CDR2 FQGTGA.

This clonotype was found once. The chain joins TRBV15 to TRBJ2-5; D is possibly TRBD1 (5 bases). Trimming took off 5 bases at V and 3 bases at J, with 13 bases between the two ends. This CDR3 contains 14 residues. The germline V gene has CDR1 LNHNV and CDR2 YYDKDF (reference sequence). CDR3 loop: CATSADLGEETQYF. The CDR3 bases are TGTGCCACCAGCGCGGACCTAGGGGAAGAGACCCAGTACTTC. The whole variable domain, remainder taken from reference TRBV15 and TRBJ2-5, is DAMVIQNPRYQVTQFGKPVTLSCSQTLNHNVMYWYQQKSSQAPKLLFHYYDKDFNNEADTPDNFQSRRPNTSFCFLDIRSPGLGDTAMYLCATSADLGEETQYFGPGTRLLVL.

The rearrangement joins TRBV6-2 or TRBV6-3 to TRBJ2-5, with 8 bases aligning to TRBD1. The CDR3 is made up of 14 amino acids. Germline CDR1 MNHEY, CDR2 SVGEGT. Trimming at V came to 6 bases and at J to 1 base, leaving 4 bases not matched to a gene. CDR3 residues: CASREQGGQETQYF. CDR3 sequence (DNA): TGTGCCAGCAGGGAACAGGGGGGCCAAGAGACCCAGTACTTC.

The rearrangement joins TRBV7-6 to TRBJ2-3; TRBD2 matches at 16 bases. V trimming: 5 bases; J trimming: 1 base; junction bases outside the gene matches: 15. The germline V gene has CDR1 SGHVS and CDR2 FNYEAQ. The CDR3 covers 21 residues. This CDR3 is CASSLTPPGTSGGAGTDTQYF. The CDR3 DNA reads TGTGCCAGCAGCCTAACCCCCCCCGGGACTAGCGGGGGGGCGGGCACAGATACGCAGTATTTT. Complete variable domain (other parts from reference TRBV7-6 and TRBJ2-3): GAGVSQSPRYKVTKRGQDVALRCDPISGHVSLYWYRQALGQGPEFLTYFNYEAQQDKSGLPNDRFSAERPEGSISTLTIQRTEQRDSAMYRCASSLTPPGTSGGAGTDTQYFGPGTRLTVL.

The chain has TRBV12-3 or TRBV12-4 and TRBJ2-7; 9 positions agree with TRBD1. The CDR3 is 13 residues long. J lost 4 bases, V lost 6 bases, and 4 bases had no gene match. The CDR3 spells CASSWTGVYEQYF. The CDR3 region has the DNA TGTGCCAGCAGCTGGACAGGGGTATACGAGCAGTACTTC.

This rearrangement joins TRBV7-8 to TRBJ2-7, with D unresolved. The CDR3 runs 14 residues. Trimming pared 1 base from V and 7 bases from J, leaving 14 bases between. The germline CDR1 and CDR2 sequences are SGHVS and FQNEAQ. The CDR3 sequence is CASSLGPDNWEQYF. CDR3 DNA: TGTGCCAGCAGCTTAGGGCCAGATAATTGGGAGCAGTACTTC.

This clonotype was counted a few times. CDR3 DNA: TGTGCCAGCAGCTTGAGCGGGGGGGCTAAGTACGAGCAGTACTTC. This codes for CASSLSGGAKYEQYF. This chain connects TRBV5-6 to TRBJ2-7, with 10 bases aligning to TRBD2. V was pared by 1 base and J by 4 bases, with 5 bases of the junction left unmatched. Germline values: CDR1 SGHDT, CDR2 YYEEEE. This CDR3 region has 15 residues.

This clonotype was observed a handful of times. V and J are TRBV28 and TRBJ1-1; D is unresolved. Trimming removed 2 bases from V and 6 bases from J, with 10 bases in between. CDR3 length: 13 amino acids. Germline V CDR1 and CDR2: MDHEN, SYDVKM. The CDR3 sequence: CASSLVYEAEAFF. The CDR3, as DNA: TGTGCCAGCAGTTTAGTTTATGAAGCTGAAGCTTTCTTT.

This clonotype was seen a handful of times. The V call is TRBV6-2 or TRBV6-3, the J call TRBJ1-1; D gene unclear. The CDR3 consists of 16 residues. Trimming cost V 5 bases and J 0 bases, with 16 bases left between them. CDR1 is MNHEY and CDR2 is SVGEGT in the germline V gene. CDR3 sequence reads: CASSRPETSLNTEAFF. CDR3 in DNA: TGTGCCAGCAGTCGACCGGAGACTAGCTTGAACACTGAAGCTTTCTTT.

V is TRBV7-2 and J is TRBJ2-1, with 12 bases aligning to TRBD2. Germline V gene sequence: CDR1 SGHTA, CDR2 FQGNSA. The CDR3 spans 14 residues. The J segment lost 10 bases and the V segment lost 5 bases, leaving 6 bases of the junction unmatched. The DNA of the CDR3 is TGTGCCAGCAGCCTAACTAGCGGGGGGTCGGAGCAGTTCTTC. Translation gives CASSLTSGGSEQFF.